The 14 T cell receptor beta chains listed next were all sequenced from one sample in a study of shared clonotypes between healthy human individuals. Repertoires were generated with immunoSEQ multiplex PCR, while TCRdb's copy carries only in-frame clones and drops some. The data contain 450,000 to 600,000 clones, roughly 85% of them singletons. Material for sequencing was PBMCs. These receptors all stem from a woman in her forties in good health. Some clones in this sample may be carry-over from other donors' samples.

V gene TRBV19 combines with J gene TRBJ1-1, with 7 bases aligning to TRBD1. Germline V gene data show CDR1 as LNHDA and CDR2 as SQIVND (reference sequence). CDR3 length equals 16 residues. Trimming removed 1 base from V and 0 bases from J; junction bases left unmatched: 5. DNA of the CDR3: TGTGCCAGTAGTATAGGCCTACAGGGGATGAACACTGAAGCTTTCTTT. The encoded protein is CASSIGLQGMNTEAFF.

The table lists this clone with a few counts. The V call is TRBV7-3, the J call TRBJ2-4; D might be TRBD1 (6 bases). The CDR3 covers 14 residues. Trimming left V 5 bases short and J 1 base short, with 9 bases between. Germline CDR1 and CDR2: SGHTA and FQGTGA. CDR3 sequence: CASSHTGAKNIQYF. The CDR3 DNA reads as TGTGCCAGCAGCCATACAGGGGCCAAAAACATTCAGTACTTC.

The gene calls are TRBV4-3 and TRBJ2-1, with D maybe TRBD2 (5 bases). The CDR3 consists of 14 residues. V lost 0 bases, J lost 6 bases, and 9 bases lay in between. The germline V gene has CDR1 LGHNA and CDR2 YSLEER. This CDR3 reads CASSQDWAGNEQFF. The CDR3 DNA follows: TGCGCCAGCAGCCAAGATTGGGCGGGCAATGAGCAGTTCTTC.

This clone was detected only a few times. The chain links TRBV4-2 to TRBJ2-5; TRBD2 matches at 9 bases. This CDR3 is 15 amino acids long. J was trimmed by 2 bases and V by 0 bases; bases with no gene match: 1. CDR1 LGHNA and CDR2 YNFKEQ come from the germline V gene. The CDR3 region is CASSQDLAGQETQYF. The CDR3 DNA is TGTGCCAGCAGCCAAGATCTAGCGGGACAAGAGACCCAGTACTTC.

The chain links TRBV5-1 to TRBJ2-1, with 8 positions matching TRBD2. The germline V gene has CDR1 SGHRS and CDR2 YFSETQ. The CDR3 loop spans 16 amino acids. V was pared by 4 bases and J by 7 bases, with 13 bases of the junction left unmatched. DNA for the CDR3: TGCGCCAGCAGCGAGCGTCCGGGACTAGGATCAAATGAGCAGTTCTTC. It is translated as CASSERPGLGSNEQFF.

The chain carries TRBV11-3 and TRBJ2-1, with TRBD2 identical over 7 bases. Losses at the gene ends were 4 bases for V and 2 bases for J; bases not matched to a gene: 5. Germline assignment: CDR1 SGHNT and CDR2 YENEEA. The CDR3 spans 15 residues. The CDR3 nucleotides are TGTGCCAGCAGCTCGCGGGAGTCGCCCTACAATGAGCAGTTCTTC. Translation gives CASSSRESPYNEQFF.

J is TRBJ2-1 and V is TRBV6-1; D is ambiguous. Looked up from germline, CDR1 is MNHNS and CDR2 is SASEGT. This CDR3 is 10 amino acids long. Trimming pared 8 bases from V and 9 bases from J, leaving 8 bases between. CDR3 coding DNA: TGTGCCAGCCAGAGTCTTGAGCAGTTCTTC. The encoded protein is CASQSLEQFF.

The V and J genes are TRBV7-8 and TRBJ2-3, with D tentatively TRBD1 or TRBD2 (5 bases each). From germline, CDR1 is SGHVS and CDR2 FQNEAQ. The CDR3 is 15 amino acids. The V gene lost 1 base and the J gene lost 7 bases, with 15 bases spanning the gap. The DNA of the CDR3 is TGTGCCAGCAGCTTAGAGGGACCCTCTCTCTATACGCAGTATTTT. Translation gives CASSLEGPSLYTQYF.

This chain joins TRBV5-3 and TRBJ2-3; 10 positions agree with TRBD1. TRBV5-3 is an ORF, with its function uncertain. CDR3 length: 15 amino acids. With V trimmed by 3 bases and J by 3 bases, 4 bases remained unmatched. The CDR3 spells CARSSPGQGTDTQYF. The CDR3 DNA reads TGTGCCAGAAGCTCACCGGGACAGGGGACAGATACGCAGTATTTT.

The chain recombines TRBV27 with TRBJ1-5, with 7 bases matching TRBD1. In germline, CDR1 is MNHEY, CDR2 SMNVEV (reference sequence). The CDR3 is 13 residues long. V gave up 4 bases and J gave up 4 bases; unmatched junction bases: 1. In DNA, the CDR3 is TGTGCCAGCAGTTCGGACAGGAATCAGCCCCAGCATTTT. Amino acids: CASSSDRNQPQHF.

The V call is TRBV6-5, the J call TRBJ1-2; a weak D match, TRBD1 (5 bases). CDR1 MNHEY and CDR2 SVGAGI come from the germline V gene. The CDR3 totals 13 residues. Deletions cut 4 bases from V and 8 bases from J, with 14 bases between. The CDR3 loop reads CASSSEWGVGYTF. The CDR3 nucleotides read TGTGCCAGCAGTTCCGAGTGGGGGGTAGGCTACACCTTC.

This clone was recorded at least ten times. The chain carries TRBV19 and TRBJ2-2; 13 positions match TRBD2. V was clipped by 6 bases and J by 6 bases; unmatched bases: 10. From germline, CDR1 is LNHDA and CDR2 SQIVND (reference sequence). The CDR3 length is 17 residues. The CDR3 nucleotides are TGTGCCAGTAGGGATCCCGGACTAGCGGGAGTGTCCGGGGAGCTGTTTTTT. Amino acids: CASRDPGLAGVSGELFF.

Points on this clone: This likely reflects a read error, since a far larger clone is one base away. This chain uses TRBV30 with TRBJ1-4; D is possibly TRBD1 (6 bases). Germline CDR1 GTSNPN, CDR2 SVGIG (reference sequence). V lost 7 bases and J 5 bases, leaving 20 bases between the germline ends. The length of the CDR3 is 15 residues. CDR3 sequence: CAYNREFGVNEKLFF. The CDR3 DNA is TGTGCCTACAACAGGGAATTTGGGGTGAATGAAAAACTGTTTTTT. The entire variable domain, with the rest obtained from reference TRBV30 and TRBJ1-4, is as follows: SQTIHQWPATLVQPVGSPLSLECTVEGTSNPNLYWYRQAAGRGLQLLFYSVGIGQISSEVPQNLSASRPQDRQFILSSKKLLLSDSGFYLCAYNREFGVNEKLFFGSGTQLSVL.

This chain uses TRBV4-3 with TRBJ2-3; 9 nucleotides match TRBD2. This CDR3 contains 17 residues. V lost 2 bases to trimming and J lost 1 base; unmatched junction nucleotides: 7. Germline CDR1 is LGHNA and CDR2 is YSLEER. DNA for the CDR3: TGCGCCAGCAGCCAAAAAGGGGCTAGCGGGGGCACAGATACGCAGTATTTT. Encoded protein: CASSQKGASGGTDTQYF.